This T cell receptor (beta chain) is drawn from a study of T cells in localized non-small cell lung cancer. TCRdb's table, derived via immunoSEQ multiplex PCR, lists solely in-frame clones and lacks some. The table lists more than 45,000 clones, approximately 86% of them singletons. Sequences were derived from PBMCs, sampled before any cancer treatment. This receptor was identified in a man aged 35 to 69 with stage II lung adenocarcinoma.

The CDR3 sequence is CASTPGAMGPYEQYF. The CDR3 coding sequence is TGTGCCAGCACCCCCGGGGCCATGGGGCCCTACGAGCAGTACTTC. J is TRBJ2-7 and V is TRBV6-1; D might be TRBD1 or TRBD2, each matching 5 bases. CDR3 length: 15 residues. Trimming removed 7 bases at V and 2 bases at J, with 18 bases between. Per the germline V gene, CDR1 is MNHNS and CDR2 is SASEGT.